The clone carrying this TCR beta chain was detected ten times or more. What it binds is not known. Trimming cost V 6 bases and J 7 bases, with 12 bases left between them. Germline CDR1 reads SQVTM; CDR2 reads ANQGSEA. There are 12 residues in the CDR3. Amplification yielded TCR beta CDR3 regions, with RNA transcripts as the source. When the TCR CDR3 underwent first-round RT-PCR, the HTBI primer set was used. TCRdb re-analysed the multiplex PCR reads in MiXCR, keeping a single row per CDR3 protein. The table includes about 160,000 distinct CDR3 sequences, just under 9.5% detected once. The sample comes from a study of T cells in Graves' hyperthyroidism and ophthalmopathy. Background on the study: Before treatment of any kind, peripheral blood was taken at initial diagnosis. Study observations and caveats: Patients with ophthalmopathy were separated from those with stable hyperthyroidism by a 13 V-J model. Researchers found most expanded thyroid clonotypes above 0.001 in blood as well.

The specimen was blood. The rearrangement uses TRBV29-1 and TRBJ1-4; weak D call: TRBD1 (5 bases). This clonotype was sampled from a woman younger than 30 with Graves' hyperthyroidism that later progressed to Graves' ophthalmopathy. In DNA form, the CDR3 reads TGCAGCGTGCGCCGGGGGAGTGAAAAACTGTTTTTT. This sequence encodes CSVRRGSEKLFF.